This T cell receptor (beta chain) originates from a study of CD8 T cells in ankylosing spondylitis. TCRdb re-analysed the 5' RACE reads in MiXCR, keeping a single row per CDR3 protein. The repertoire holds approximately 250,000 distinct CDR3 sequences, approximately 10% seen once, with about 3% in the top ten. Germline lookup yields CDR1 GTSNPN and CDR2 SVGIG (reference sequence). Trimming removed 3 bases from V and 4 bases from J, with 13 bases in between. The CDR3 totals 14 residues. The table lists this clonotype with many counts. Sequencing was done on a sample of blood, either unsorted or a sorted T cell fraction (not recorded which). The receptor comes from a male donor with ankylosing spondylitis or in good health (not recorded which). The chain employs TRBV30 and TRBJ1-5; perhaps TRBD1 as D (6 bases). CDR3 nucleotides: TGTGCCTGGAGCGGGGGGGCTGGGAATCAGCCCCAGCATTTT. Translating it yields CAWSGGAGNQPQHF.